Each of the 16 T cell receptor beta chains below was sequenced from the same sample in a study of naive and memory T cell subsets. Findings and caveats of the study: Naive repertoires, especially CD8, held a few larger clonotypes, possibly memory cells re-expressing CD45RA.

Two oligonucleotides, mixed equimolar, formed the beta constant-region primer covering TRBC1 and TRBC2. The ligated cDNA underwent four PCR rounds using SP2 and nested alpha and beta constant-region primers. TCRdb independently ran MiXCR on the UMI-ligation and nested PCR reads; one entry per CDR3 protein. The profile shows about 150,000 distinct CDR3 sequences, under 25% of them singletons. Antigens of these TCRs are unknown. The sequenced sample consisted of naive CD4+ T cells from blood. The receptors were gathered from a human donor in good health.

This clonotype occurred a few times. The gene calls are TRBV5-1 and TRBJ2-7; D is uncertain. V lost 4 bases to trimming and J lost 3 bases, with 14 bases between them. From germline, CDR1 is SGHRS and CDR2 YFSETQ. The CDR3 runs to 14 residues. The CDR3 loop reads CASSLQTSNYEQYF. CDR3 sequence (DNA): TGCGCCAGCAGCCTCCAGACATCAAACTACGAGCAGTACTTC. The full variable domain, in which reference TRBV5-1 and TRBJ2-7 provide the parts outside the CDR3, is KAGVTQTPRYLIKTRGQQVTLSCSPISGHRSVSWYQQTPGQGLQFLFEYFSETQRNKGNFPGRFSGRQFSNSRSEMNVSTLELGDSALYLCASSLQTSNYEQYFGPGTRLTVT.

The CDR3 nucleotides read TGCAGCGTTGGACAGGGGCCAGATACGCAGTATTTT. Translating gives CSVGQGPDTQYF. The chain joins TRBV29-1 to TRBJ2-3, with TRBD1 identical over 8 bases. Germline V lookup: CDR1 SQVTM, CDR2 ANQGSEA. After removal of 4 bases from V and 4 bases from J, the junction contained 1 base not matched to a gene. The CDR3 length is 12 residues.

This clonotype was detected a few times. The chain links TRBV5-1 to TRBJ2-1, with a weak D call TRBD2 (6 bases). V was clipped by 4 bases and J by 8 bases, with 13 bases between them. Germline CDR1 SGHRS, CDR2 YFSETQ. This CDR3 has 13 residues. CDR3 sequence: CASSPGGADEQFF. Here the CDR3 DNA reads TGCGCCAGCAGCCCCGGAGGGGCTGATGAGCAGTTCTTC. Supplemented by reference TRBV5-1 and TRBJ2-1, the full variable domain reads KAGVTQTPRYLIKTRGQQVTLSCSPISGHRSVSWYQQTPGQGLQFLFEYFSETQRNKGNFPGRFSGRQFSNSRSEMNVSTLELGDSALYLCASSPGGADEQFFGPGTRLTVL.

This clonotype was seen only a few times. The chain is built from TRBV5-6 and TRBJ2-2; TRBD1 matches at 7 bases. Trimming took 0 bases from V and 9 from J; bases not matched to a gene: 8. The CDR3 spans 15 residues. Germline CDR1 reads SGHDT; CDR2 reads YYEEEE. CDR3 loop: CASSLAGTAIWELFF. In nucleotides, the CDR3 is TGTGCCAGCAGCTTGGCCGGGACAGCAATTTGGGAGCTGTTTTTT.

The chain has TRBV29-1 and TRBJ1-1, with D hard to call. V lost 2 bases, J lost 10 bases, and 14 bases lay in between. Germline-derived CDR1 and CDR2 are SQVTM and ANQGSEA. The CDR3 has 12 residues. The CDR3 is CSVEIAGTGAFF. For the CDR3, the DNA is TGCAGCGTTGAAATCGCCGGAACCGGAGCTTTCTTT.

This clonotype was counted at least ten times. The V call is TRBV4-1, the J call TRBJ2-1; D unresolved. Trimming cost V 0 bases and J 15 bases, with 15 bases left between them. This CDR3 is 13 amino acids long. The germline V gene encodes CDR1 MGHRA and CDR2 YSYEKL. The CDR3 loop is CASSQDLSSRLFF. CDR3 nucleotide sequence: TGCGCCAGCAGCCAAGATTTGAGTTCGAGGCTGTTCTTC.

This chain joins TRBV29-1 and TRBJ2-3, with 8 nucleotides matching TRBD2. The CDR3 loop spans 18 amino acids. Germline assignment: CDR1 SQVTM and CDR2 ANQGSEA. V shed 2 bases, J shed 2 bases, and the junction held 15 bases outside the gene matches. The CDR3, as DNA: TGCAGCGTTGAACGGGGGGCGCGGTCTAGCGGGCACACAGATACGCAGTATTTT. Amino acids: CSVERGARSSGHTDTQYF.

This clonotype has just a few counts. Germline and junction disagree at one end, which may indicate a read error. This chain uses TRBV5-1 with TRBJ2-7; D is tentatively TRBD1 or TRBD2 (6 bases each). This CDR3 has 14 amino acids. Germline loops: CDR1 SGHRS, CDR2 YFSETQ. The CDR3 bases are TGCGCCAACAGCGAGGGGGGACCGCACTACGAGCAGTACTTC. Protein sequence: CANSEGGPHYEQYF.

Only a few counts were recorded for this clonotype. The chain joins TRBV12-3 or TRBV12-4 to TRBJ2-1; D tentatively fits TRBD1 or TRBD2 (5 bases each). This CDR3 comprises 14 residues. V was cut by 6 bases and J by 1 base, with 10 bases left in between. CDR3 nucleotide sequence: TGTGCCAGCAGACCTGGGGGTTCCTACAATGAGCAGTTCTTC. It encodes CASRPGGSYNEQFF.

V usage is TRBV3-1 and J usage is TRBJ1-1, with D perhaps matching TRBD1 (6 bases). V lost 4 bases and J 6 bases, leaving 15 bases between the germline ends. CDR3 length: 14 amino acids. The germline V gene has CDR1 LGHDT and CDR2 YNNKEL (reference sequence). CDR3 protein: CASSPHRDRAEAFF. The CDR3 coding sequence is TGTGCCAGCAGCCCGCACAGGGATAGGGCTGAAGCTTTCTTT.

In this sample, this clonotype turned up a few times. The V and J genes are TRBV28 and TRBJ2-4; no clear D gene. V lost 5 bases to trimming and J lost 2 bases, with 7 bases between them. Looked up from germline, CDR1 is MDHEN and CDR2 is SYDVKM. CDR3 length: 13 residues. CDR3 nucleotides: TGTGCCAGCAGTCCGACGCCCAAAAACATTCAGTACTTC. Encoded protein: CASSPTPKNIQYF.

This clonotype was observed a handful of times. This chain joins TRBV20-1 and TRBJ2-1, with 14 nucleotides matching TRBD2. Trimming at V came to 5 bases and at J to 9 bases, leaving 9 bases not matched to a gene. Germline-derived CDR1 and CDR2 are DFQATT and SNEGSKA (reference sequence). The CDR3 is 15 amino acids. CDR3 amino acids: CSAPSGLAGVREQFF. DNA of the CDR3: TGCAGTGCTCCTTCGGGACTAGCGGGAGTTCGTGAGCAGTTCTTC.

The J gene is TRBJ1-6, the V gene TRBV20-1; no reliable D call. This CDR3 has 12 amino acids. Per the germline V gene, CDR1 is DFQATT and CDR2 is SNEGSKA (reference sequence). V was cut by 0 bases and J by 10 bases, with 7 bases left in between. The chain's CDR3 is CSAREVGSPLHF. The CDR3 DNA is TGCAGTGCTAGAGAGGTGGGCTCACCCCTCCACTTT.

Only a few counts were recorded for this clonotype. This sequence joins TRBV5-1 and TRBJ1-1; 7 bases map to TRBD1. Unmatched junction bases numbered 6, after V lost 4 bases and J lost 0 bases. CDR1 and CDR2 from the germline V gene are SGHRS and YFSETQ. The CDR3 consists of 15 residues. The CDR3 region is CASSRDREMNTEAFF. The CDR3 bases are TGCGCCAGCAGCAGAGACAGGGAGATGAACACTGAAGCTTTCTTT. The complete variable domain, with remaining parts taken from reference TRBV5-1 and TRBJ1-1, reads KAGVTQTPRYLIKTRGQQVTLSCSPISGHRSVSWYQQTPGQGLQFLFEYFSETQRNKGNFPGRFSGRQFSNSRSEMNVSTLELGDSALYLCASSRDREMNTEAFFGQGTRLTVV.

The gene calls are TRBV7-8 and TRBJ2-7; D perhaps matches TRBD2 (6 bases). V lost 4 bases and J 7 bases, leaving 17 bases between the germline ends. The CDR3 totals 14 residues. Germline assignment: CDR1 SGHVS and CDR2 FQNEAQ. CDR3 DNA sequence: TGTGCCAGCAGCTCAATACGGGCCGGGGGAGAGCAGTACTTC. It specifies CASSSIRAGGEQYF. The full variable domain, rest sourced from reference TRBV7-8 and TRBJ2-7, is GAGVSQSPRYKVAKRGQDVALRCDPISGHVSLFWYQQALGQGPEFLTYFQNEAQLDKSGLPSDRFFAERPEGSVSTLKIQRTQQEDSAVYLCASSSIRAGGEQYFGPGTRLTVT.

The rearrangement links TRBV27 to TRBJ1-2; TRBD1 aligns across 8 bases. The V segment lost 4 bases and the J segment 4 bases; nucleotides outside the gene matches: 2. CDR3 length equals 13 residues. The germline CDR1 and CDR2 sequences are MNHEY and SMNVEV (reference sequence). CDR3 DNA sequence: TGTGCCAGCAGTTCAGGGGGCGTCTATGGCTACACCTTC. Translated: CASSSGGVYGYTF.